Below, 24 T cell receptor beta chains from the same sample are listed, as sequenced in a study of blood T cell repertoires in COVID-19. Data came from immunoSEQ multiplex PCR; TCRdb stores just in-frame clones and leaves some out. This table holds tens of thousands of clones, approximately 79% found once. The specimen was peripheral blood. These receptors originate from a man between 65 and 85 years old with COVID-19, enrolled during active disease.

Worth noting for this clone: The same CDR3 is also encoded by other DNA sequences in this sample. The chain has TRBV9 and TRBJ2-5; D remains ambiguous. The CDR3 is 14 amino acids. Germline CDR1 SGDLS, CDR2 YYNGEE. V was pared by 0 bases and J by 1 base, with 7 bases between. CDR3 sequence: CASSVGSVQETQYF. In nucleotides, the CDR3 is TGTGCCAGCAGCGTAGGATCGGTCCAAGAGACCCAGTACTTC.

This clone was picked up many times. The chain joins TRBV28 to TRBJ2-7; 8 bases fit TRBD2. Per germline, CDR1 MDHEN and CDR2 SYDVKM. With V trimmed by 10 bases and J by 5 bases, 13 bases remained unmatched. The CDR3 covers 14 residues. The CDR3 is CATSQLAERDEQYF. In nucleotides, the CDR3 is TGTGCCACCTCACAACTAGCGGAGAGGGACGAGCAGTACTTC.

This chain joins TRBV24-1 and TRBJ2-5; TRBD2 matches 7 bases. Germline loops: CDR1 KGHDR, CDR2 SFDVKD. Losses at the gene ends were 5 bases for V and 5 bases for J; bases not matched to a gene: 10. This CDR3 region has 15 residues. CDR3 nucleotides: TGTGCCACCAGTGCTCCAGGACTAGAGGCTGAGACCCAGTACTTC. Protein sequence: CATSAPGLEAETQYF.

This clone showed up just a few times. The chain joins TRBV6-5 to TRBJ2-7; D is undetermined. Germline CDR1 reads MNHEY; CDR2 reads SVGAGI. V lost 7 bases to trimming and J lost 0 bases, with 13 bases between them. The CDR3 is made up of 14 amino acids. This chain's CDR3 is CASTRSRNSYEQYF. For the CDR3, the DNA is TGTGCCAGCACCCGTAGCCGTAACTCCTACGAGCAGTACTTC.

The chain combines TRBV7-9 with TRBJ1-3; D perhaps matches TRBD1 (6 bases). The CDR3 is 15 amino acids. V dropped 5 bases and J dropped 0 bases, with 11 bases sitting between them. Germline CDR1 is SEHNR and CDR2 is FQNEAQ (reference sequence). CDR3 nucleotides: TGTGCCAGCAGCCCCGGACAGTTCTCTGGAAACACCATATATTTT. This gives the protein CASSPGQFSGNTIYF.

This clone was counted a single time. The V and J genes are TRBV9 and TRBJ2-7; D is unclear. The CDR3 is 13 amino acids. The germline V gene has CDR1 SGDLS and CDR2 YYNGEE. V lost 0 bases and J 6 bases, leaving 10 bases between the germline ends. The CDR3 region has the DNA TGTGCCAGCAGCGTAGAACGGGTGAGCGAGCAGTACTTC. This codes for CASSVERVSEQYF.

This chain links TRBV9 with TRBJ2-1; 7 bases map to TRBD2. J gave up 1 base and V 2 bases, and 3 bases lay outside the gene matches. In germline, CDR1 is SGDLS, CDR2 YYNGEE. The length of the CDR3 is 15 residues. The CDR3 protein is CASSVSGYSYNEQFF. The CDR3 nucleotides read TGTGCCAGCAGCGTTAGCGGGTATTCCTACAATGAGCAGTTCTTC.

J is TRBJ2-7 and V is TRBV6-6, with TRBD1 matching 8 bases. Germline CDR1 reads MNHNY; CDR2 reads SVGAGI (reference sequence). The CDR3 runs to 12 residues. CDR3 sequence reads: CASGQVSYEQYF. CDR3 coding DNA: TGTGCGTCGGGACAGGTGTCCTACGAGCAGTACTTC.

The rearrangement joins TRBV6-2 or TRBV6-3 to TRBJ2-7, with a possible D match to TRBD2 (5 bases). Germline assignment: CDR1 MNHEY and CDR2 SVGEGT. Deletions cut 2 bases from V and 7 bases from J, with 18 bases between. CDR3 length equals 15 residues. As DNA, the CDR3 is TGTGCCAGCAGTTACCCGGTCAGTGGTAGCGCGGAGCAGTACTTC. It is translated as CASSYPVSGSAEQYF.

The chain recombines TRBV5-4 with TRBJ2-7, with 8 bases that match TRBD2. The CDR3 sequence is 15 residues long. Losses at the gene ends were 10 bases for V and 5 bases for J; bases not matched to a gene: 17. In germline, CDR1 is SGHNT, CDR2 YYREEE (reference sequence). CDR3 nucleotides: TGTGCCCAGGGTCCCCGGGAGGGCCCTAGGAACGAGCAGTACTTC. Protein sequence: CAQGPREGPRNEQYF. The complete variable domain, with remaining parts taken from reference TRBV5-4 and TRBJ2-7, reads ETGVTQSPTHLIKTRGQQVTLRCSSQSGHNTVSWYQQALGQGPQFIFQYYREEENGRGNFPPRFSGLQFPNYSSELNVNALELDDSALYLCAQGPREGPRNEQYFGPGTRLTVT.

The rearrangement links TRBV6-6 to TRBJ1-5; the D is unclear. The CDR3 runs 12 residues. The V and J ends lost 7 bases and 4 bases respectively, with 8 bases between them. Germline CDR1 is MNHNY and CDR2 is SVGAGI (reference sequence). CDR3 nucleotides: TGTGCCAGCACCGAACAGAATCAGCCCCAGCATTTT. Translation: CASTEQNQPQHF.

This chain connects TRBV3-1 (or the pseudogene TRBV3-2) to TRBJ2-3; D is unclear. Germline CDR1 reads LGHDT; CDR2 reads YNNKEL (reference sequence). V was pared by 4 bases and J by 1 base, with 12 bases between. There are 15 residues in the CDR3. The CDR3 bases are TGTGCCAGCAGCCCGGGTGGAGTGGGCACAGATACGCAGTATTTT. Its translation is CASSPGGVGTDTQYF.

The table lists this clone with a few counts. The chain couples TRBV5-1 to TRBJ2-7; 12 nucleotides align to TRBD2. The CDR3 length is 15 residues. Germline CDR1 SGHRS, CDR2 YFSETQ. V lost 3 bases to trimming and J lost 5 bases; unmatched junction nucleotides: 6. CDR3 sequence reads: CASSSLAGGIDEQYF. CDR3 nucleotide sequence: TGCGCCAGCAGCTCTCTAGCGGGAGGGATCGACGAGCAGTACTTC.

This chain uses TRBV5-1 with TRBJ2-1; 8 bases are shared with TRBD2. There are 16 residues in the CDR3. V was pared by 0 bases and J by 9 bases, with 11 bases of the junction left unmatched. Per the germline V gene, CDR1 is SGHRS and CDR2 is YFSETQ. The CDR3 coding sequence is TGCGCCAGCAGCTTGGAGACTAGCGCCCCCAGGAGTGAGCAGTTCTTC. Translating it yields CASSLETSAPRSEQFF.

The rearrangement joins TRBV6-5 to TRBJ2-7; 7 bases match TRBD2. V was pared by 2 bases and J by 6 bases, with 13 bases of the junction left unmatched. Germline V gene data show CDR1 as MNHEY and CDR2 as SVGAGI. This CDR3 is 16 amino acids long. The CDR3 loop reads CASSYPSWGGPSEQYF. The CDR3 DNA follows: TGTGCCAGCAGTTACCCCTCATGGGGAGGGCCAAGCGAGCAGTACTTC.

This clone showed up just a few times. This rearrangement joins TRBV5-6 to TRBJ1-5; 9 nucleotides align to TRBD1. CDR3 length: 14 residues. V shed 5 bases and J 5 bases; nucleotides not matched to a gene: 5. Germline-derived CDR1 and CDR2 are SGHDT and YYEEEE. The CDR3 DNA sequence: TGTGCCAGCAGGAGGACAGGGGCAGATCAGCCCCAGCATTTT. This codes for CASRRTGADQPQHF.

V and J are TRBV12-3 or TRBV12-4 and TRBJ2-7; D is unclear. V lost 6 bases and J lost 4, with 10 bases in between. The CDR3 sequence is 12 residues long. DNA of the CDR3: TGTGCCAGCAGCCCGGTCCCATACGAGCAGTACTTC. It is translated as CASSPVPYEQYF.

This chain uses TRBV4-1 with TRBJ1-4; D not certain. The CDR3 length is 15 residues. Per germline, CDR1 MGHRA and CDR2 YSYEKL. The V and J ends lost 1 base and 0 bases respectively, with 6 bases between them. The CDR3, as DNA: TGCGCCAGCAGCCAAGCACAAGCAACTAATGAAAAACTGTTTTTT. Translating it yields CASSQAQATNEKLFF.

This chain links TRBV5-1 with TRBJ2-3, with 10 bases identical to TRBD1. With 5 bases clipped from V and 0 bases from J, the junction kept 12 bases outside the gene matches. The CDR3 spans 18 residues. Germline V gene data show CDR1 as SGHRS and CDR2 as YFSETQ. The chain's CDR3 is CASSRQGATSGSTDTQYF. CDR3 nucleotide sequence: TGCGCCAGCAGTAGACAGGGGGCTACTAGCGGAAGCACAGATACGCAGTATTTT.

Judged by abundance, this clone is large (0.1 to 1%). The chain links TRBV10-3 to TRBJ2-7; 7 bases align to TRBD1. The CDR3 contains 14 residues. Germline values: CDR1 ENHRY, CDR2 SYGVKD. Trimming cost V 7 bases and J 4 bases; bases outside gene matches: 10. CDR3 sequence reads: CAITADRPSYEQYF. As DNA, the CDR3 is TGTGCCATCACGGCGGACAGGCCTTCATACGAGCAGTACTTC.

V and J are TRBV3-1 (or the pseudogene TRBV3-2) and TRBJ2-7; 13 nucleotides agree with TRBD2. This CDR3 spans 16 amino acids. CDR1 and CDR2 (germline): LGHDT, YNNKEL (reference sequence). The V segment lost 0 bases and the J segment 4 bases; nucleotides outside the gene matches: 3. CDR3 DNA sequence: TGTGCCAGCAGCCAAGAGCGACTAGCGGGAGGTTACGAGCAGTACTTC. Its protein product is CASSQERLAGGYEQYF.

This chain links TRBV7-3 with TRBJ1-2, with 7 positions matching TRBD1. The CDR3 runs to 13 residues. V shed 2 bases, J shed 8 bases, and the junction held 5 bases outside the gene matches. Germline-derived CDR1 and CDR2 are SGHTA and FQGTGA. Here the CDR3 reads CASSLDREDGYTF. The CDR3 nucleotides are TGTGCCAGCAGCTTAGACAGGGAAGACGGCTACACCTTC.

The chain joins TRBV29-1 to TRBJ2-7, with 7 bases lining up with TRBD2. Looked up from germline, CDR1 is SQVTM and CDR2 is ANQGSEA. The junction had 8 bases not matched to a gene; V was cut back by 7 bases and J by 5 bases. The CDR3 length is 12 residues. In nucleotides, the CDR3 is TGCAGCGCATGGGAGGGTTCGAACGAGCAGTACTTC. As protein: CSAWEGSNEQYF.

V gene TRBV18 combines with J gene TRBJ2-2; weak D call: TRBD1 (6 bases). This CDR3 contains 16 residues. The germline gives CDR1 KGHSH, CDR2 LQKENI. Trimming pared 4 bases from V and 0 bases from J, leaving 12 bases between. The CDR3 is CASSLLDSSNTGELFF. In nucleotides, the CDR3 is TGTGCCAGCTCACTCTTGGACAGCTCGAACACCGGGGAGCTGTTTTTT.